Listed here are 7 T cell receptor beta chains from one sample, sequenced in a study of identical twins. Each CDR3 protein is one row after TCRdb ran MiXCR on the 5' RACE reads. This table has more than 600,000 distinct CDR3 sequences, 15% to 20% appearing once. Another study also made use of these data, one on T cells expressing NK-cell markers.

Input material: PBMCs. The receptors stem from a woman under 30 in good health.

The chain links TRBV4-3 to TRBJ2-7; the D gene is possibly TRBD2 (5 bases). Germline V lookup: CDR1 LGHNA, CDR2 YSLEER. This CDR3 is built from 16 residues. Trimming took 4 bases from V and 4 from J, leaving 20 bases between them. The CDR3 region is CASSLSFGLAEYEQYF. DNA for the CDR3: TGCGCCAGCAGCCTCAGCTTCGGGCTAGCTGAATACGAGCAGTACTTC.

This chain joins TRBV20-1 and TRBJ2-4; TRBD2 agrees at 9 bases. The CDR3 totals 15 residues. J was trimmed by 1 base and V by 3 bases; bases with no gene match: 4. Germline V gene lookup returns CDR1 DFQATT and CDR2 SNEGSKA (reference sequence). The CDR3 is CSARAGTSAKNIQYF. CDR3 nucleotides: TGCAGTGCTAGGGCCGGGACTAGCGCCAAAAACATTCAGTACTTC.

The genes are TRBV5-5 and TRBJ1-1, with D unclear. The CDR3 length is 12 residues. The germline V gene has CDR1 SGHKS and CDR2 YYEKEE (reference sequence). V shed 1 base and J shed 8 bases, with 9 bases lying between them. CDR3 sequence: CASSLLVSEAFF. CDR3 DNA sequence: TGTGCCAGCAGCTTGTTGGTATCGGAAGCTTTCTTT.

The chain has TRBV6-5 and TRBJ1-1; D not certain. CDR3 size: 13 residues. Trimming took 3 bases from V and 3 from J, leaving 8 bases between them. CDR1 is MNHEY, CDR2 SVGAGI, per germline. The CDR3 here is CASSYVSYTEAFF. The CDR3 bases are TGTGCCAGCAGTTATGTGAGCTACACTGAAGCTTTCTTT.

This clonotype was seen a handful of times. The V and J genes are TRBV6-5 and TRBJ1-4; 7 positions agree with TRBD1. V dropped 0 bases and J dropped 10; count of bases not matched to a gene: 14. CDR3 length: 17 amino acids. Germline V gene sequence: CDR1 MNHEY, CDR2 SVGAGI. The DNA of the CDR3 is TGTGCCAGCAGTTACTCGATGGGGACAGTGGTCTTTGGAAAACTGTTTTTT. Protein: CASSYSMGTVVFGKLFF.

This clonotype was seen more than once but under ten times. DNA for the CDR3: TGTGCCAGCACAAAGGCAGACCATGGCTACACCTTC. Translated: CASTKADHGYTF. The gene calls are TRBV2 and TRBJ1-2; no clear D. The germline V gene encodes CDR1 SNHLY and CDR2 FYNNEI. The V and J ends lost 7 bases and 6 bases respectively, with 12 bases between them. This CDR3 spans 12 amino acids.

The chain recombines TRBV29-1 with TRBJ2-1; D is uncertain. V lost 1 base and J 6 bases, leaving 4 bases between the germline ends. The V gene's germline CDR1 is SQVTM and CDR2 ANQGSEA. The CDR3 length is 11 residues. For the CDR3, the DNA is TGCAGCGTTGAAGGTGCCAATGAGCAGTTCTTC. Translating it yields CSVEGANEQFF.